This T cell receptor (beta chain) was sequenced in a study of blood T cell repertoires in COVID-19. Study-level background: In each case, the material was cDNA or gDNA derived from T cells, B-cell-depleted T cells, or PBMCs.

Self-reported history from a screening survey and questionnaire set each donor's cohort. Cohort 3 donors counted as recovered after two negative PCRs, clearance, or resolved symptoms. Trimming cost V 4 bases and J 5 bases; bases outside gene matches: 5. The CDR3 spans 14 residues. Germline V CDR1 and CDR2: SGDLS, YYNGEE. Repertoires were generated with immunoSEQ multiplex PCR, while TCRdb's copy carries only in-frame clones and drops some. The table has a few hundred thousand clones, more than 80% seen once. The source of this sequence is a man under 40 who had recovered from COVID-19. The chain joins TRBV9 to TRBJ2-7; 11 bases fit TRBD2. Material: PBMCs or T cells enriched from blood (not recorded which). This CDR3 is CASSISGGANEQYF. CDR3 nucleotides: TGTGCCAGCAGCATTAGCGGGGGGGCCAACGAGCAGTACTTC.